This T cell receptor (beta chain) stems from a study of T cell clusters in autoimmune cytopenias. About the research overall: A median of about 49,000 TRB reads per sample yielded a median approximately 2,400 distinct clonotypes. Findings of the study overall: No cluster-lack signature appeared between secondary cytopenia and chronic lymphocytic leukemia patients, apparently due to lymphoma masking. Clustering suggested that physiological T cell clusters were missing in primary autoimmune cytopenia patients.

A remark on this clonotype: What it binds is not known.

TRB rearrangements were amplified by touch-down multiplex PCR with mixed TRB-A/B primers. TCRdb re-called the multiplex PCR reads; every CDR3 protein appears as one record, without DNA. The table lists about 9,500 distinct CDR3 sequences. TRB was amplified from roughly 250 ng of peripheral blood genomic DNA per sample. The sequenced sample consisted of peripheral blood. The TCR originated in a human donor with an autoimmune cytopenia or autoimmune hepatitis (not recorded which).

CDR3 sequence reads: CASGQRGGLGEQFF. The chain is built from TRBV7-3 and TRBJ2-1; the TCRdb D gene call, TRBD2, has no DNA to confirm it. This CDR3 spans 14 amino acids. Germline V gene sequence: CDR1 SGHTA, CDR2 FQGTGA.